This entry describes one T cell receptor (beta chain). Its antigen is not yet known. Base quality data are lacking; no much larger clone is found one base away. These data come from a study of CD8 T cells in Susac syndrome (dated by TCRdb to about 2019). The study in broad terms: Repertoire sequencing was used to test whether CD8+ T cell activation and differentiation in Susac syndrome was antigen driven. The study compared CD8+ T cell repertoire clonality among about a dozen healthy donors, around 14 Susac syndrome patients and some 16 multiple sclerosis patients.

Overall study outcomes, separate from this receptor: The study acknowledged that relatively few individuals were included in the TCR sequencing and HLA analysis.

RNA was extracted with the RNeasy kit and 0.5 to 1 ug was reverse transcribed using random hexamers. TCR beta CDR3 regions were amplified with the immunoSEQ multiplex PCR assay covering 54 Vbeta and 13 Jbeta segments. To correct PCR amplification bias, a synthetic template baseline was used for both primer optimization and computational correction. The source study handled its data this way. Reads were annotated to V, D and J genes according to IMGT and were analyzed with immunoSEQ Analyzer, with only productive sequences retained. To calculate clonality, Shannon entropy was normalized by log2 of the number of productive unique sequences and then subtracted from one. Public and private clones were assessed among the 100 most prevalent clones of each patient and control. Susac-specific clones were defined as absent from healthy and MS cohorts, 1052 published viral clones and other ImmuneACCESS disease sequences. In-frame beta chains were kept once TCRdb had trimmed the public reads at Q25 with fastp and called clones with MiXCR. Each CDR3 protein appears once, grouped with its most common genes and DNA. TCRdb's processing, not the authors', yielded these V and J calls. Counted in this sample were around 300,000 distinct CDR3 sequences; around 89% of them appeared once. The biggest ten clones account for around 0.18% of the sample.

Peripheral blood CD8+ and CD4+ T cells from healthy donors, Susac syndrome patients and multiple sclerosis patients were profiled by high-throughput TCR beta sequencing. Treatment-naive patients with stable or active relapsing-remitting disease fulfilling revised McDonald criteria were used as multiple sclerosis controls. CD8+ TEMRA cells were enriched by FACS, while bulk CD8+ and CD4+ T cells were purified by magnetic negative isolation. Blood was drawn into EDTA tubes, processed within 24 hours, and PBMCs were isolated by density gradient centrifugation. PBMCs intended for TCR sequencing were frozen in liquid nitrogen and were later thawed in a 37 degrees C water bath. Purity of sorted or isolated CD4+, CD8+ and CD8+ TEMRA cells was at least 90%. The clonotype comes from a human donor with multiple sclerosis. Input material: CD8+ T cells from PBMCs.

The nucleotide sequence reads as follows: TGTGCCAGCAGCCAAAACGATTATAGACAGAGGTGGCAAGAGACCCAGTACTTC. The resulting protein is CASSQNDYRQRWQETQYF. The chain is made from TRBV4-2 and TRBJ2-5, and the D gene may be TRBD1, 5 bases matching. V is reduced by 2 bases and J by 2 bases, leaving a spacing of 21 bases between them. The CDR3, cysteine through phenylalanine, is 18 amino acids long. CDR3 DNA only is kept here, 54 bases in frame from base 1. The CDR1 and CDR2 encoded by the germline V gene are LGHNA and YNFKEQ.